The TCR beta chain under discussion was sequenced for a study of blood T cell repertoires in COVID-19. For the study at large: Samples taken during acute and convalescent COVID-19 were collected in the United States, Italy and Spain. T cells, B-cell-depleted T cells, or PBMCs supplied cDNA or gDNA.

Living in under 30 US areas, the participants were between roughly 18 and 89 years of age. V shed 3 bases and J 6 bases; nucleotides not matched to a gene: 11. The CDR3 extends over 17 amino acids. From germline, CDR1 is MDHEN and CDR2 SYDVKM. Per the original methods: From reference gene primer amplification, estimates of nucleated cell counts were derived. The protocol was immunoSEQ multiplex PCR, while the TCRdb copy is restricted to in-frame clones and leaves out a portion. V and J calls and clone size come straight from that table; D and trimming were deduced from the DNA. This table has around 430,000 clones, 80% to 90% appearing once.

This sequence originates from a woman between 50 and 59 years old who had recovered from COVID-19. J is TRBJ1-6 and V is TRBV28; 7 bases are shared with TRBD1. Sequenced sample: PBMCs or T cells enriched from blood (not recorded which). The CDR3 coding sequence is TGTGCCAGCAGTTTTGATCTGTCGGGACAGCTTAATTCACCCCTCCACTTT. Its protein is CASSFDLSGQLNSPLHF. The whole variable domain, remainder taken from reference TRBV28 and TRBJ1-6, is DVKVTQSSRYLVKRTGEKVFLECVQDMDHENMFWYRQDPGLGLRLIYFSYDVKMKEKGDIPEGYSVSREKKERFSLILESASTNQTSMYLCASSFDLSGQLNSPLHFGNGTRLTVT.